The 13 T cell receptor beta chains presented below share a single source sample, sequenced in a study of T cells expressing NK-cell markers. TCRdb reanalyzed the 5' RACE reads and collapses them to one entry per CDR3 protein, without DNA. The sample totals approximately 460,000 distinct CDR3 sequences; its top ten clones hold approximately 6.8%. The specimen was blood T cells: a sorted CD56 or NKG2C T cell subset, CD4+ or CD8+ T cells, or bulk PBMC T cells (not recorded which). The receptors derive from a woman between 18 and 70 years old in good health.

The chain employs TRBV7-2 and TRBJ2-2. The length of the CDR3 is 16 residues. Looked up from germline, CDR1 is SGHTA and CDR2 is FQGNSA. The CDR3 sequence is CASSSEFFANTGELFF.

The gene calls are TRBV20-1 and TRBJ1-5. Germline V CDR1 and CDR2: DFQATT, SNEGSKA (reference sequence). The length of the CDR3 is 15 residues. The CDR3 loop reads CSARIGVGQSQPQHF.

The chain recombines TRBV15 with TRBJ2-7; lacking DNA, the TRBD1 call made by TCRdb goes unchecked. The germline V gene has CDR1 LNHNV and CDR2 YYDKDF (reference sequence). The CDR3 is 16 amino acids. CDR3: CATSRPGTGFSYEQYF.

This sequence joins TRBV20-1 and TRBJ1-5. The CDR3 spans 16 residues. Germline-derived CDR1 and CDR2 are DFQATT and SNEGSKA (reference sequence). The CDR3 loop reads CSARDRRRDSNQPQHF.

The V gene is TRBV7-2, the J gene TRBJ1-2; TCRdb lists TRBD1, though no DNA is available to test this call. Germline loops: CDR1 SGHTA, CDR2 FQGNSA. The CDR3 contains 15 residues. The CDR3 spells CASSLNRGTRQGYTF.

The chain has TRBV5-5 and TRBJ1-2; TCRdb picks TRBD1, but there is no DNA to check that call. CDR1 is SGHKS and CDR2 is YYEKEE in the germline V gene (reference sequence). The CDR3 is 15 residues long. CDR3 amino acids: CASSLVAGEGYGYTF. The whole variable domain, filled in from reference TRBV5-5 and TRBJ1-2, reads DAGVTQSPTHLIKTRGQQVTLRCSPISGHKSVSWYQQVLGQGPQFIFQYYEKEERGRGNFPDRFSARQFPNYSSELNVNALLLGDSALYLCASSLVAGEGYGYTFGSGTRLTVV.

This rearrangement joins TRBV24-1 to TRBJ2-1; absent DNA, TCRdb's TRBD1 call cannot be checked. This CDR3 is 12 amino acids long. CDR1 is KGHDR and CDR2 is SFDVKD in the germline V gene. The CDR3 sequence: CATAPGDNEQFF.

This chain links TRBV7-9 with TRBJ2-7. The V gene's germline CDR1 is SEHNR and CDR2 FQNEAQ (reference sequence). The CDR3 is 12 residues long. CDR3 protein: CASSYGSYEQYF.

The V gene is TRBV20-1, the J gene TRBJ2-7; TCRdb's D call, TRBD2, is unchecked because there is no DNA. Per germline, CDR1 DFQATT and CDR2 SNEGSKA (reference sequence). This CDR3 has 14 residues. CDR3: CSGATSGSSYEQYF.

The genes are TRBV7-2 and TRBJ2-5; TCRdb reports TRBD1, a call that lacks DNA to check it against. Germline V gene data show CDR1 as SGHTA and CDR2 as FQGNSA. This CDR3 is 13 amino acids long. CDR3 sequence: CATGRGPGETQYF.

The CDR3 sequence: CASSFRGVLVDEQFF. The chain combines TRBV7-2 with TRBJ2-1; TCRdb selects TRBD1, and the lack of DNA leaves this call unchecked. The CDR3 loop spans 15 amino acids. Germline V CDR1 and CDR2: SGHTA, FQGNSA.

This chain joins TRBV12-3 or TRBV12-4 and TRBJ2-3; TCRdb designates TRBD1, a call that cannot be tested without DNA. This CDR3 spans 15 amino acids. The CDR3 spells CASTRFAQGADTQYF.

The CDR3 here is CASSGRLIYEQYF. The chain has TRBV7-2 and TRBJ2-7; TCRdb picks TRBD2, but there is no DNA to check that call. Germline V gene sequence: CDR1 SGHTA, CDR2 FQGNSA. CDR3 size: 13 residues.